The 10 T cell receptor beta chains below come from one sample, sequenced in a study of OX40 agonist ivuxolimab in advanced cancers. Sequencing used immunoSEQ multiplex PCR; TCRdb keeps in-frame clones, though not all of them. The table has around 80,000 clones, around 93% seen once; the top ten hold roughly 8.6%. This material consisted of CD4+ or CD8+ T cells sorted from blood, taken in a trial of the OX40 agonist ivuxolimab. All receptors come from an adult with an advanced solid tumor such as melanoma, head and neck, liver or kidney cancer.

The chain combines TRBV7-2 with TRBJ2-1, with D perhaps TRBD1 or TRBD2 (6 bases each). The V gene's germline CDR1 is SGHTA and CDR2 FQGNSA. V was clipped by 0 bases and J by 5 bases, with 20 bases between them. The CDR3 loop spans 18 amino acids. CDR3 sequence: CASSLARFKGGIDNEQFF. CDR3 nucleotides: TGTGCCAGCAGCTTAGCCCGATTTAAGGGGGGTATCGACAATGAGCAGTTCTTC.

The genes are TRBV29-1 and TRBJ2-1, with 9 bases matching TRBD1. CDR1 SQVTM and CDR2 ANQGSEA come from the germline V gene. V dropped 2 bases and J dropped 0; count of bases not matched to a gene: 2. The CDR3 is made up of 15 amino acids. CDR3: CSVEKGQGSYNEQFF. Written as DNA, the CDR3 is TGCAGCGTTGAAAAGGGACAGGGCTCCTACAATGAGCAGTTCTTC.

The V call is TRBV5-4, the J call TRBJ2-5, with TRBD2 identical over 8 bases. Germline CDR1 is SGHNT and CDR2 is YYREEE (reference sequence). The CDR3 consists of 14 residues. The V segment lost 0 bases and the J segment 4 bases; nucleotides outside the gene matches: 2. The CDR3 is CASSLGGGLETQYF. The CDR3 region has the DNA TGTGCCAGCAGCTTGGGCGGGGGGTTAGAGACCCAGTACTTC.

The chain employs TRBV10-2 and TRBJ2-2; no reliable D call. The CDR3 runs to 14 residues. The germline V and J ends were trimmed by 7 bases and 3 bases, with 12 bases remaining between them. Germline CDR1 reads WSHSY; CDR2 reads SAAADI. The CDR3 is CASIRLAYTGELFF. The CDR3 bases are TGCGCCAGCATCAGGCTTGCGTACACCGGGGAGCTGTTTTTT.

This clone was seen a few times. This chain joins TRBV9 and TRBJ2-7; TRBD2 aligns across 10 bases. V was clipped by 0 bases and J by 3 bases; unmatched bases: 3. The CDR3 length is 15 residues. Germline CDR1 is SGDLS and CDR2 is YYNGEE. The CDR3 DNA is TGTGCCAGCAGCGTAGGGTCTAGCGGGGGCTACGAGCAGTACTTC. Translation gives CASSVGSSGGYEQYF.

Only a few counts were recorded for this clone. The V gene is TRBV7-9, the J gene TRBJ1-6; D gene uncertain. Trimming took off 2 bases at V and 7 bases at J, with 3 bases between the two ends. The length of the CDR3 is 12 residues. CDR1 is SEHNR and CDR2 is FQNEAQ in the germline V gene (reference sequence). The CDR3 DNA sequence: TGTGCCAGCAGCTTACAGAATTCACCCCTCCACTTT. Its translation is CASSLQNSPLHF.

This sequence joins TRBV13 and TRBJ2-7; 7 bases align to TRBD1. CDR3 length: 15 residues. The germline V gene has CDR1 PRHDT and CDR2 FYEKMQ (reference sequence). V gave up 4 bases and J gave up 0 bases; unmatched junction bases: 6. The CDR3 DNA follows: TGTGCCAGCAGCTCCGACAGGGAGACCTCCTACGAGCAGTACTTC. It codes for CASSSDRETSYEQYF. Full variable domain (outside the CDR3, taken from reference TRBV13 and TRBJ2-7): AAGVIQSPRHLIKEKRETATLKCYPIPRHDTVYWYQQGPGQDPQFLISFYEKMQSDKGSIPDRFSAQQFSDYHSELNMSSLELGDSALYFCASSSDRETSYEQYFGPGTRLTVT.

This clone was recorded once. The V call is TRBV13, the J call TRBJ2-3; D unclear. V lost 4 bases, J lost 2 bases, and 10 bases lay in between. CDR1 and CDR2 from the germline V gene are PRHDT and FYEKMQ (reference sequence). The CDR3 extends over 14 amino acids. The DNA for the CDR3 is TGTGCCAGCAGCTCGCGGACCCTCACAGATACGCAGTATTTT. This codes for CASSSRTLTDTQYF.

The V gene is TRBV2, the J gene TRBJ2-5; 8 bases line up with TRBD1. This CDR3 has 13 residues. The V segment lost 11 bases and the J segment 7 bases; nucleotides outside the gene matches: 12. CDR1 is SNHLY, CDR2 FYNNEI, per germline. The CDR3 nucleotides read TGTGCCGTCCGAGGACAGGGCGAAGTGACCCAGTACTTC. This encodes CAVRGQGEVTQYF.

The V gene is TRBV7-7, the J gene TRBJ2-3, with D tentatively TRBD2 (6 bases). Trimming shortened V by 5 bases and J by 2 bases, and 14 bases separated the two germline ends. CDR1 and CDR2 (germline): SSHAT, FNYEAQ (reference sequence). CDR3 length equals 15 residues. CDR3 sequence reads: CASSPSPGLTDTQYF. The DNA of the CDR3 is TGTGCCAGCAGCCCATCTCCGGGACTCACAGATACGCAGTATTTT.